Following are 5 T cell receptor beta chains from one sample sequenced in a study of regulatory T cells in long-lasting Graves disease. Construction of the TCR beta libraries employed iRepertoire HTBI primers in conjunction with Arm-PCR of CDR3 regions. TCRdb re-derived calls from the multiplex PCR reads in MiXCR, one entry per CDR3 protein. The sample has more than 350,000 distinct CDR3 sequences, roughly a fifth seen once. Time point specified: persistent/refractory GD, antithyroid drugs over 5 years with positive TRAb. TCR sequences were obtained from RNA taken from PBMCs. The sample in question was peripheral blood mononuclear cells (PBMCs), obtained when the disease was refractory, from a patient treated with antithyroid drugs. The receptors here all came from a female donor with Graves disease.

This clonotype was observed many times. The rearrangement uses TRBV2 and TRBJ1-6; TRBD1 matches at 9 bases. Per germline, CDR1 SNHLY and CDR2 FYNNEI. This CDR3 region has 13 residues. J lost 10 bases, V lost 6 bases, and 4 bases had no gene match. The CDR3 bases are TGTGCCAGCAGGAGGGACAGGGACTCACCCCTCCACTTT. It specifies CASRRDRDSPLHF.

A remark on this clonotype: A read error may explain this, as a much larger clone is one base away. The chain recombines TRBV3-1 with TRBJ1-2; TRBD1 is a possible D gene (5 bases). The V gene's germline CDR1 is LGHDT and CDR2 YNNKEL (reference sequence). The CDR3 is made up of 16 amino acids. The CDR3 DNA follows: TGTGCCAGCAGCCAAGAGAGAGGGGCGCTTAACTATGGCTACGCCTTC. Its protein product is CASSQERGALNYGYAF.

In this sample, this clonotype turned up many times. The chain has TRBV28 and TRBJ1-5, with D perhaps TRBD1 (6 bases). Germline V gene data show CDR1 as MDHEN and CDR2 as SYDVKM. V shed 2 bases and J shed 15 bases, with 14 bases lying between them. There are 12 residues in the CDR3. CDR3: CASSLRGTEGHF. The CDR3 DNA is TGTGCCAGCAGTTTAAGGGGGACGGAAGGGCATTTT.

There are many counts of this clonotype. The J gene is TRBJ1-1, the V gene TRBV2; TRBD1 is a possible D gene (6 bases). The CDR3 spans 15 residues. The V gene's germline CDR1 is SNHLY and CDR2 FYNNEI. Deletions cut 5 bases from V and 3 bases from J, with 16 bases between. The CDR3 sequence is CASSTGTTWDTEAFF. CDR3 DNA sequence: TGTGCCAGCAGTACCGGGACAACCTGGGACACTGAAGCTTTCTTT.

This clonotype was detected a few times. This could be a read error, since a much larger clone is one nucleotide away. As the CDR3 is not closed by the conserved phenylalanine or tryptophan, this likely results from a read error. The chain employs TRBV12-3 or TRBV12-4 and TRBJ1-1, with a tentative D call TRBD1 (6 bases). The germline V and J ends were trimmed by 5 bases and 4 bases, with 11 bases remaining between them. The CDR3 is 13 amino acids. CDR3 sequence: CASSVLGGTEAFL. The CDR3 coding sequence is TGTGCCAGCAGTGTTTTAGGGGGCACTGAAGCTTTCCTT.